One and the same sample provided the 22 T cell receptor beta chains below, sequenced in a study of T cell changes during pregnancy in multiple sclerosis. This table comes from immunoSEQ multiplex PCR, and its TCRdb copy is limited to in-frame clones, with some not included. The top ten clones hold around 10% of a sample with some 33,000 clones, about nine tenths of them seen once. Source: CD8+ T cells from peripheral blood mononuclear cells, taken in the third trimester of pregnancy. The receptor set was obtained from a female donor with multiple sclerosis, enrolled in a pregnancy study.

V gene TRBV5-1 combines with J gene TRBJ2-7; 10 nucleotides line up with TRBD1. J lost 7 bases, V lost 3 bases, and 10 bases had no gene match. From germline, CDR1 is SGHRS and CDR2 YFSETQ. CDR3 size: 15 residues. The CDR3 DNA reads TGCGCCAGCAGCTCGTACGGGACAGGGGAGAGGGAGCAGTACTTC. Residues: CASSSYGTGEREQYF.

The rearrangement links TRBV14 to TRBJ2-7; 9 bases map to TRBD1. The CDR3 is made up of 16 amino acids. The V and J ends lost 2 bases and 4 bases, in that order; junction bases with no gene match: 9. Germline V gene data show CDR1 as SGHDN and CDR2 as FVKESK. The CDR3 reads CASSQRWGQGGYEQYF. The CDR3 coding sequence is TGTGCCAGCAGCCAACGTTGGGGACAGGGAGGGTACGAGCAGTACTTC.

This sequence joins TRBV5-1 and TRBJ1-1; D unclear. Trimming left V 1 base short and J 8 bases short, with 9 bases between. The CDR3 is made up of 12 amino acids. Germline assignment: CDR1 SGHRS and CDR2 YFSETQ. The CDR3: CASSLKNSEAFF. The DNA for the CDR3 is TGCGCCAGCAGCTTGAAAAACTCAGAAGCTTTCTTT.

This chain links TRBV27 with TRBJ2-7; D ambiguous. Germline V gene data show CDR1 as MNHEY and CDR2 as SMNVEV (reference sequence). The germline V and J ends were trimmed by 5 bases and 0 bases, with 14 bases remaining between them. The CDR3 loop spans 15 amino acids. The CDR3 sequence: CASSPASAGSYEQYF. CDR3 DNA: TGTGCCAGCAGTCCTGCCTCCGCAGGCTCCTACGAGCAGTACTTC.

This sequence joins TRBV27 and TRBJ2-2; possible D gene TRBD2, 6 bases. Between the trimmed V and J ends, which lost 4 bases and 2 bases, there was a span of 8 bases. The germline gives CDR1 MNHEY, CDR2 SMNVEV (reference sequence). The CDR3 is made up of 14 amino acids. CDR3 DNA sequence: TGTGCCAGCAGTTGGGGAGGAAACACCGGGGAGCTGTTTTTT. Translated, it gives CASSWGGNTGELFF.

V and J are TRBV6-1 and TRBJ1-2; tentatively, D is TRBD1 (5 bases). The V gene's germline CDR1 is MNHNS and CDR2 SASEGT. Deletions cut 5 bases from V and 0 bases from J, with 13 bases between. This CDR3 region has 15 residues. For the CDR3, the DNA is TGTGCCAGCAGTTTACGGACAAACCCTAACTATGGCTACACCTTC. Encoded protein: CASSLRTNPNYGYTF.

The CDR3 DNA sequence: TGTGCCAGCCGGACTAGCGGGAGTAACGAGCAGTACTTC. Its protein product is CASRTSGSNEQYF. V gene TRBV27 combines with J gene TRBJ2-7; 13 nucleotides agree with TRBD2. Germline V gives CDR1 MNHEY, CDR2 SMNVEV (reference sequence). Trimming at V came to 8 bases and at J to 5 bases, leaving 3 bases not matched to a gene. CDR3 length: 13 amino acids.

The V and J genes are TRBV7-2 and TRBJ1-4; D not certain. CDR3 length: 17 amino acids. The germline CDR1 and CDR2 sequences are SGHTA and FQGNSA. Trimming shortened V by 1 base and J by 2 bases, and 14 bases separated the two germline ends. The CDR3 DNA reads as TGTGCCAGCAGCTTAGGGTCTAGGCCGGGGACTAATGAAAAACTGTTTTTT. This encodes CASSLGSRPGTNEKLFF.

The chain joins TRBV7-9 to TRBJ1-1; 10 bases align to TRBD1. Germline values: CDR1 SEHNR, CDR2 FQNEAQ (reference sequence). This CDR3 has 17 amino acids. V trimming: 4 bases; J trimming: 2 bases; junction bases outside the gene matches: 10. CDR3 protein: CASSSTTGTGANTEAFF. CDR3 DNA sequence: TGTGCCAGCAGCTCAACAACGGGGACAGGGGCAAACACTGAAGCTTTCTTT.

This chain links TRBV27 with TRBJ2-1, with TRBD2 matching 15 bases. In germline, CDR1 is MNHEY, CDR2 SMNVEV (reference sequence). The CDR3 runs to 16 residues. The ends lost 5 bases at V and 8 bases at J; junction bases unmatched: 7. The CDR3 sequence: CASSLPGLAGGYEQFF. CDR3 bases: TGTGCCAGCAGTCTCCCGGGACTAGCGGGAGGCTATGAGCAGTTCTTC.

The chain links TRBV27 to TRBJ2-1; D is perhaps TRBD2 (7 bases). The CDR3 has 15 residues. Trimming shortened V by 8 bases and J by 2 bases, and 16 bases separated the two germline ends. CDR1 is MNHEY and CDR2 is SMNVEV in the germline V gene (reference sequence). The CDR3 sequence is CASAWRGGAYNEQFF. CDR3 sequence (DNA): TGTGCCAGCGCGTGGAGGGGGGGCGCCTACAATGAGCAGTTCTTC.

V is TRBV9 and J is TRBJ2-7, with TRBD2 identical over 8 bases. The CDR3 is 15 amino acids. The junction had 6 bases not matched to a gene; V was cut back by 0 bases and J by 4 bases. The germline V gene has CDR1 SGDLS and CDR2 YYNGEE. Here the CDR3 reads CASSVGSAGGYEQYF. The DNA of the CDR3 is TGTGCCAGCAGCGTAGGGTCGGCGGGGGGTTACGAGCAGTACTTC.

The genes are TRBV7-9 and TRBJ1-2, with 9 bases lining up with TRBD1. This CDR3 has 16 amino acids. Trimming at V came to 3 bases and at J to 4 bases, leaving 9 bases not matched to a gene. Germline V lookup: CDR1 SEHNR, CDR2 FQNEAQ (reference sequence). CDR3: CASSFTAPQGAYGYTF. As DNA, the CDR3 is TGTGCCAGCAGCTTCACTGCACCACAGGGGGCCTATGGCTACACCTTC.

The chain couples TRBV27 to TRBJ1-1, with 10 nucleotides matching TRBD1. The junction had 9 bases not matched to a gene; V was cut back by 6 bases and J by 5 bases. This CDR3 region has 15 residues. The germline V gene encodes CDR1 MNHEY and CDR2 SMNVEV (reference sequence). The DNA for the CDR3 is TGTGCCAGCAGCGCTAGGGACAGGGGTTGGACTGAAGCTTTCTTT. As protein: CASSARDRGWTEAFF.

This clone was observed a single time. For the CDR3, the DNA is TGTGCCAGCAGCGCACATGGGAGGGGTTCCACCGGGGAGCTGTTTTTT. Amino acids: CASSAHGRGSTGELFF. The chain employs TRBV9 and TRBJ2-2, with 7 positions matching TRBD2. The CDR3 is 16 amino acids. V lost 3 bases to trimming and J lost 4 bases; unmatched junction nucleotides: 9. CDR1 is SGDLS and CDR2 is YYNGEE in the germline V gene.

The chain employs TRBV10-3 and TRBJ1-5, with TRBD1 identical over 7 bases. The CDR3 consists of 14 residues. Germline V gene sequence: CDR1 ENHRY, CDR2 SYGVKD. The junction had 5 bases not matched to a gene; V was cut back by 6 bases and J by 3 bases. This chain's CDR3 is CAISPDRLNQPQHF. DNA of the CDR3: TGTGCCATCAGCCCGGACAGGCTCAATCAGCCCCAGCATTTT.

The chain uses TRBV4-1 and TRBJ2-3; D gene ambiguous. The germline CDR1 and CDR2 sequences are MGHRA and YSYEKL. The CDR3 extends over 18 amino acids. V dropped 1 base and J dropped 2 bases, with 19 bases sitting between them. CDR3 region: CASSQVLVGRIDTDTQYF. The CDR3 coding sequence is TGCGCCAGCAGCCAAGTTTTAGTTGGCAGGATAGACACAGATACGCAGTATTTT.

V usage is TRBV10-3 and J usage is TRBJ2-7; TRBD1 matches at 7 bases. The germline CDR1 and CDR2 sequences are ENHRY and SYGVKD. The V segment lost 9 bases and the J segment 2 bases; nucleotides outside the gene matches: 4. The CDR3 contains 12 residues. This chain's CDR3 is CAISTGPYEQYF. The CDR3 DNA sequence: TGTGCCATATCGACAGGGCCCTACGAGCAGTACTTC.

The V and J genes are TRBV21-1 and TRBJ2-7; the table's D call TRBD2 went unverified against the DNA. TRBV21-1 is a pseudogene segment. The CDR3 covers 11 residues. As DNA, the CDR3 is TGTGCCAGCTGTTTTATCGACGAGCAGTACTTC. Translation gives CASCFIDEQYF.

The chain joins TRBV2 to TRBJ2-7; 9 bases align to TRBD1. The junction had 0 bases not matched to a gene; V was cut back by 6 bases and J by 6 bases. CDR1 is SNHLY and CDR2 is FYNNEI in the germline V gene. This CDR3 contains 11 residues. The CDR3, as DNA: TGTGCCAGCAGGACAGGGGGCGAGCAGTACTTC. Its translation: CASRTGGEQYF. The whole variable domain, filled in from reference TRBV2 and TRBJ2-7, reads EPEVTQTPSHQVTQMGQEVILRCVPISNHLYFYWYRQILGQKVEFLVSFYNNEISEKSEIFDDQFSVERPDGSNFTLKIRSTKLEDSAMYFCASRTGGEQYFGPGTRLTVT.

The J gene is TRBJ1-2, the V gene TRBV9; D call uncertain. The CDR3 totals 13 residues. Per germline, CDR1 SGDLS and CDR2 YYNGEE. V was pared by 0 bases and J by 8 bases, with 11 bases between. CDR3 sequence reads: CASSVVGREGYTF. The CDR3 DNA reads TGTGCCAGCAGCGTAGTAGGGAGAGAGGGCTACACCTTC.

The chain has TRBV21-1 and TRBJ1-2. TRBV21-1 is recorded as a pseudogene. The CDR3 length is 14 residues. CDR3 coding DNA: TGTGCCAGCAGCAAATTGGTTTGGACTTATGGCTACACCTTC. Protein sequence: CASSKLVWTYGYTF.